This T cell receptor (beta chain) was recovered during a study of cytomegalovirus exposure and HLA in healthy donors. This table comes from immunoSEQ multiplex PCR, and its TCRdb copy is limited to in-frame clones, with some not included. The table records over 100,000 clones, about 88% of them present only once. This clone was observed a single time. Its antigen is as yet unknown. V was clipped by 5 bases and J by 4 bases, with 11 bases between them. The CDR3 consists of 13 residues. Looked up from germline, CDR1 is MNHNY and CDR2 is SVGAGI (reference sequence). Study results and limitations: Testing in vitro showed a few CMV-associated chains specific for CMV antigens. The listing of 150 or so TCR beta chains classed them as cytomegalovirus-associated.

The source is a woman aged 18-29 years in good health and CMV-seronegative. Sequenced input: PBMCs. The chain carries TRBV6-6 and TRBJ1-2; the D gene is possibly TRBD1 (6 bases). For the CDR3, the DNA is TGTGCCAGCAGTCCGGGGGGGGCCTATGGCTACACCTTC. As protein: CASSPGGAYGYTF.